A single sample gave rise to the 14 T cell receptor beta chains below, sequenced in a study of blood T cell repertoires in COVID-19. Clones were read by immunoSEQ multiplex PCR, and TCRdb kept only the in-frame ones, dropping some. The table shows about 250,000 clones, with 65% to 90% occurring only once. Source material: peripheral blood. The receptors stem from a woman aged 70-85 years with acute or convalescent COVID-19.

This rearrangement joins TRBV11-2 to TRBJ2-1; tentatively, D is TRBD1 (5 bases). The CDR3 loop spans 14 amino acids. Trimming left V 6 bases short and J 6 bases short, with 15 bases between. The germline CDR1 and CDR2 sequences are SGHAT and FQNNGV. The CDR3 loop is CASRYRYKSNEQFF. The CDR3 DNA is TGTGCCAGCAGATACAGGTACAAGTCCAATGAGCAGTTCTTC.

The CDR3 loop reads CAIRGQLTSTDTQYF. The CDR3 region has the DNA TGTGCCATCAGGGGACAGTTAACTAGCACAGATACGCAGTATTTT. The chain carries TRBV10-3 and TRBJ2-3, with 7 bases fitting TRBD1. Germline assignment: CDR1 ENHRY and CDR2 SYGVKD. V lost 6 bases, J lost 0 bases, and 6 bases stayed unmatched. The CDR3 is 15 residues long.

A note on this clone: Other DNA sequences within the sample encode an identical CDR3. The V gene is TRBV12-3 or TRBV12-4, the J gene TRBJ2-7, with D perhaps TRBD2 (5 bases). Trimming cost V 6 bases and J 2 bases, with 11 bases left between them. This CDR3 is built from 13 residues. CDR3 region: CASSPGLAYEQYF. The CDR3 coding sequence is TGTGCCAGCAGCCCAGGACTTGCCTACGAGCAGTACTTC.

This chain uses TRBV6-1 with TRBJ2-5, with TRBD2 matching over 7 bases. Germline loops: CDR1 MNHNS, CDR2 SASEGT. With 2 bases clipped from V and 1 base from J, the junction kept 7 bases outside the gene matches. There are 16 residues in the CDR3. CDR3 coding DNA: TGTGCCAGCAGTGAATTAGGCGGGGGTCCCCAAGAGACCCAGTACTTC. The encoded protein is CASSELGGGPQETQYF.

This chain connects TRBV19 to TRBJ2-2; D gene ambiguous. The CDR3 loop spans 15 amino acids. V lost 0 bases to trimming and J lost 4 bases, with 9 bases between them. Germline V gene lookup returns CDR1 LNHDA and CDR2 SQIVND (reference sequence). The CDR3 here is CASSIDRTTTGELFF. The CDR3 nucleotides are TGTGCCAGTAGTATAGATCGCACTACCACCGGGGAGCTGTTTTTT. The full variable domain, in which reference TRBV19 and TRBJ2-2 provide the parts outside the CDR3, is DGGITQSPKYLFRKEGQNVTLSCEQNLNHDAMYWYRQDPGQGLRLIYYSQIVNDFQKGDIAEGYSVSREKKESFPLTVTSAQKNPTAFYLCASSIDRTTTGELFFGEGSRLTVL.

The chain joins TRBV2 to TRBJ1-5; D remains unclear. CDR1 and CDR2 (germline): SNHLY, FYNNEI. CDR3 length equals 13 residues. The V end was cut by 6 bases, the J end by 4 bases, with 10 bases between. CDR3 protein: CASREEPNQPQHF. CDR3 DNA sequence: TGTGCCAGCAGGGAGGAACCTAATCAGCCCCAGCATTTT.

The chain uses TRBV18 and TRBJ2-3; TRBD1 might be the D (6 bases). Germline V lookup: CDR1 KGHSH, CDR2 LQKENI. V lost 2 bases and J lost 4, with 10 bases in between. The length of the CDR3 is 14 residues. CDR3 loop: CASSPSRGSDTQYF. The CDR3 region has the DNA TGTGCCAGCTCACCATCCAGGGGCTCAGATACGCAGTATTTT.

V and J are TRBV5-1 and TRBJ1-1, with D possibly being TRBD1 (5 bases). This CDR3 has 15 residues. Germline lookup yields CDR1 SGHRS and CDR2 YFSETQ. The V end was cut by 0 bases, the J end by 0 bases, with 9 bases between. The CDR3 sequence is CASSLAAGMNTEAFF. As DNA, the CDR3 is TGCGCCAGCAGCTTGGCCGCAGGGATGAACACTGAAGCTTTCTTT.

The gene calls are TRBV7-9 and TRBJ1-5; the D gene is possibly TRBD1 (6 bases). Germline CDR1 and CDR2: SEHNR and FQNEAQ (reference sequence). The CDR3 totals 15 residues. Trimming removed 6 bases from V and 2 bases from J, with 14 bases in between. The DNA for the CDR3 is TGTGCCAGCAGTGAACAGGGAGGGGGCAATCAGCCCCAGCATTTT. Protein sequence: CASSEQGGGNQPQHF.

This chain links TRBV11-3 with TRBJ1-6; D remains unclear. Germline V CDR1 and CDR2: SGHNT, YENEEA. With 0 bases removed from V and 10 bases from J, the gap between germline ends came to 7 bases. The CDR3 sequence is 13 residues long. The CDR3 region has the DNA TGTGCCAGCAGCTTAGATCAGGTATCACCCCTCCACTTT. Its translation: CASSLDQVSPLHF. The variable domain in full, with the rest retrieved from reference TRBV11-3 and TRBJ1-6, is EAGVVQSPRYKIIEKKQPVAFWCNPISGHNTLYWYLQNLGQGPELLIRYENEEAVDDSQLPKDRFSAERLKGVDSTLKIQPAELGDSAVYLCASSLDQVSPLHFGNGTRLTVT.

Only a few counts were recorded for this clone. The chain has TRBV19 and TRBJ2-2; D uncertain. The V end lost 6 bases, the J end lost 0 bases, and 14 bases lay between the germline ends. Germline assignment: CDR1 LNHDA and CDR2 SQIVND (reference sequence). This CDR3 region has 16 residues. In nucleotides, the CDR3 is TGTGCCAGTAGAACCAGGAAAAACGCGAACACCGGGGAGCTGTTTTTT. Its protein is CASRTRKNANTGELFF.

This chain connects TRBV5-5 to TRBJ1-1; 9 bases are shared with TRBD1. Trimming cost V 2 bases and J 10 bases; bases outside gene matches: 18. Per the germline V gene, CDR1 is SGHKS and CDR2 is YYEKEE (reference sequence). The CDR3 length is 17 residues. The CDR3 coding sequence is TGTGCCAGCAGCTTTTTCCTCCAAAACAGGGGGCGATTTTCAGCTTTCTTT. It yields the protein CASSFFLQNRGRFSAFF.

V gene TRBV19 combines with J gene TRBJ2-2, with 8 positions matching TRBD2. Germline-derived CDR1 and CDR2 are LNHDA and SQIVND (reference sequence). The CDR3 is 18 residues long. Trimming cost V 3 bases and J 0 bases; bases outside gene matches: 9. CDR3 sequence: CASSIRGGQIANTGELFF. CDR3 sequence (DNA): TGTGCCAGTAGTATCCGGGGGGGCCAAATCGCGAACACCGGGGAGCTGTTTTTT.

The chain couples TRBV27 to TRBJ2-2, with 7 bases that match TRBD1. The CDR3 length is 14 residues. In germline, CDR1 is MNHEY, CDR2 SMNVEV (reference sequence). After removal of 3 bases from V and 6 bases from J, the junction contained 4 bases not matched to a gene. CDR3 loop: CASSFNRGAGELFF. The CDR3 nucleotides read TGTGCCAGCAGTTTTAACAGGGGAGCCGGGGAGCTGTTTTTT.